This TCR beta chain was profiled in a study of blood T cell repertoires in COVID-19. This CDR3 spans 16 amino acids. Germline-derived CDR1 and CDR2 are MGHRA and YSYEKL. V shed 0 bases and J 1 base; nucleotides not matched to a gene: 3. Profiling relied on immunoSEQ multiplex PCR, and the TCRdb table lists in-frame clones only, not all of them. The sample lists approximately 200,000 clones; around 85% were seen once. This chain joins TRBV4-1 and TRBJ2-7, with 10 bases lining up with TRBD2. The sample consisted of PBMCs or T cells enriched from blood (not recorded which). The TCR was taken from a middle-aged man who had recovered from COVID-19. CDR3 sequence (DNA): TGCGCCAGCAGCCAAGACCCTAGCGGGAGTTCCTACGAGCAGTACTTC. Its protein product is CASSQDPSGSSYEQYF.